This T cell receptor (beta chain) was sequenced during a study of blood T cell repertoires in COVID-19. Overall study: Both acute and convalescent COVID-19 samples were obtained from the United States, Italy and Spain. In each case, the material was cDNA or gDNA derived from T cells, B-cell-depleted T cells, or PBMCs.

Per the original data handling: Reference gene primer amplification gave nucleated cell count estimates. The assay was immunoSEQ multiplex PCR, and TCRdb's table has in-frame clones only and misses some. That table supplies the V and J calls and clone size; D and trimming were determined from the DNA. The sample records over 25,000 clones, around nine tenths being singletons. Trimming took 6 bases from V and 1 from J, leaving 13 bases between them. The CDR3 covers 15 residues. CDR1 LNHDA and CDR2 SQIVND come from the germline V gene (reference sequence). The chain recombines TRBV19 with TRBJ1-5; D is ambiguous. Sequencing was done on a sample of peripheral blood. The receptor's source is a human donor with active COVID-19. The donor label of this sample is uncertain. The CDR3 bases are TGTGCCAGTAGCGTCGCAGGACTCAGCAATCAGCCCCAGCATTTT. Residues: CASSVAGLSNQPQHF.